The 30 T cell receptor beta chains below come from one sample, sequenced in a study of blood T cell repertoires in COVID-19. Method: immunoSEQ multiplex PCR; TCRdb's copy keeps in-frame clones and lacks some. This sample has 95,000 to 150,000 clones, with around 89% found just once. Sequences were obtained from peripheral blood. The receptor source for this set is a woman aged 55-70 years with COVID-19, enrolled during active disease.

The chain joins TRBV7-8 to TRBJ1-6, with a possible D match to TRBD1 (6 bases). Between the trimmed V and J ends, which lost 2 bases and 6 bases, there was a span of 8 bases. The CDR3 covers 14 residues. The V gene's germline CDR1 is SGHVS and CDR2 FQNEAQ. The CDR3 loop is CASSLTGFNSPLHF. In DNA, the CDR3 is TGTGCCAGCAGCTTAACAGGGTTTAATTCACCCCTCCACTTT.

There are a few counts of this clone. The chain carries TRBV3-1 (or the pseudogene TRBV3-2) and TRBJ2-2; D is possibly TRBD2 (7 bases). This CDR3 contains 17 residues. Germline CDR1 and CDR2: LGHDT and YNNKEL (reference sequence). Trimming took 3 bases from V and 5 from J, leaving 19 bases between them. This chain's CDR3 is CASSHHPRGAETGELFF. CDR3 DNA sequence: TGTGCCAGCAGCCACCACCCCCGGGGGGCCGAAACCGGGGAGCTGTTTTTT.

The V call is TRBV6-5, the J call TRBJ1-1, with 9 bases that match TRBD1. With V trimmed by 0 bases and J by 6 bases, 5 bases remained unmatched. Germline CDR1 is MNHEY and CDR2 is SVGAGI. This CDR3 is 15 amino acids long. Here the CDR3 reads CASSYSRDRAAEAFF. CDR3 DNA: TGTGCCAGCAGTTACTCGAGGGACAGGGCCGCTGAAGCTTTCTTT.

The J gene is TRBJ1-1, the V gene TRBV11-2; D is unresolved. The CDR3 is made up of 16 amino acids. Trimming removed 5 bases from V and 1 base from J, with 17 bases in between. CDR1 is SGHAT, CDR2 FQNNGV, per germline. The CDR3 reads CASSPNVASKNTEAFF. The CDR3 DNA follows: TGTGCCAGCAGCCCTAATGTAGCGAGCAAGAACACTGAAGCTTTCTTT. Full variable domain (remainder filled in from reference TRBV11-2 and TRBJ1-1): EAGVAQSPRYKIIEKRQSVAFWCNPISGHATLYWYQQILGQGPKLLIQFQNNGVVDDSQLPKDRFSAERLKGVDSTLKIQPAKLEDSAVYLCASSPNVASKNTEAFFGQGTRLTVV.

V is TRBV12-3 or TRBV12-4 and J is TRBJ1-1; 8 nucleotides align to TRBD1. CDR3 length equals 13 residues. V dropped 6 bases and J dropped 6; count of bases not matched to a gene: 6. CDR3 in amino acids: CASRRQGPPEAFF. The CDR3 coding sequence is TGTGCCAGCAGGAGACAGGGGCCACCTGAAGCTTTCTTT.

V gene TRBV11-3 combines with J gene TRBJ2-1, with 8 bases that match TRBD1. The length of the CDR3 is 14 residues. J lost 5 bases, V lost 5 bases, and 5 bases had no gene match. CDR1 is SGHNT and CDR2 is YENEEA in the germline V gene. The CDR3 here is CASSIRQGNNEQFF. CDR3 nucleotides: TGTGCCAGCAGCATTAGACAGGGGAACAATGAGCAGTTCTTC.

The chain uses TRBV5-1 and TRBJ1-1, with D hard to call. In germline, CDR1 is SGHRS, CDR2 YFSETQ. V was clipped by 5 bases and J by 9 bases, with 11 bases between them. The CDR3 is 11 amino acids. CDR3 sequence reads: CASSIGGKAFF. Written as DNA, the CDR3 is TGCGCCAGCAGTATTGGCGGAAAAGCTTTCTTT.

The chain uses TRBV6-5 and TRBJ2-7, with TRBD1 matching over 10 bases. The germline gives CDR1 MNHEY, CDR2 SVGAGI. This CDR3 is 14 amino acids long. The V gene end was trimmed by 8 bases and the J gene end by 6 bases; junction bases not matched to a gene: 10. For the CDR3, the DNA is TGTGCCAGCCCGAGACAGGGGGCCTCGGTCGAGCAGTACTTC. Protein product: CASPRQGASVEQYF.

The chain employs TRBV5-4 and TRBJ1-2; TRBD1 is a possible D gene (6 bases). Germline V gene sequence: CDR1 SGHNT, CDR2 YYREEE (reference sequence). This CDR3 spans 14 amino acids. V was clipped by 5 bases and J by 6 bases, with 17 bases between them. The CDR3: CASSSLQGLDGYTF. In DNA, the CDR3 is TGTGCCAGCAGTTCCTTACAGGGTCTAGATGGCTACACCTTC.

The chain carries TRBV11-2 and TRBJ1-6; D gene uncertain. The V end was cut by 5 bases, the J end by 0 bases, with 17 bases between. This CDR3 is built from 18 residues. The V gene's germline CDR1 is SGHAT and CDR2 FQNNGV. This chain's CDR3 is CASSRAGILSSYNSPLHF. In nucleotides, the CDR3 is TGTGCCAGCAGCCGAGCGGGGATTTTGAGCTCCTATAATTCACCCCTCCACTTT. Combining the CDR3 with reference TRBV11-2 and TRBJ1-6 gives the whole variable domain EAGVAQSPRYKIIEKRQSVAFWCNPISGHATLYWYQQILGQGPKLLIQFQNNGVVDDSQLPKDRFSAERLKGVDSTLKIQPAKLEDSAVYLCASSRAGILSSYNSPLHFGNGTRLTVT.

The genes are TRBV5-8 and TRBJ1-1; 12 bases align to TRBD1. This CDR3 comprises 16 residues. The V gene's germline CDR1 is SGHTS and CDR2 YDEGEE. V trimming: 4 bases; J trimming: 4 bases; junction bases outside the gene matches: 8. The CDR3 DNA follows: TGTGCCAGCAGCGCCGGGACAGGGGGCCTGAGCACTGAAGCTTTCTTT. This codes for CASSAGTGGLSTEAFF.

The CDR3 nucleotides are TGCGCCAGCAGCCAAGAAGTCAAGGGACACTACTCCTACGAGCAGTACTTC. This encodes CASSQEVKGHYSYEQYF. V gene TRBV4-3 combines with J gene TRBJ2-7; D is perhaps TRBD1 (6 bases). The germline CDR1 and CDR2 sequences are LGHNA and YSLEER. The CDR3 has 17 amino acids. Deletions cut 0 bases from V and 0 bases from J, with 15 bases between.

The J gene is TRBJ1-1, the V gene TRBV6-5; perhaps TRBD1 as D (5 bases). V shed 2 bases and J shed 2 bases, with 6 bases lying between them. The CDR3 length is 13 residues. CDR1 MNHEY and CDR2 SVGAGI come from the germline V gene. The CDR3 reads CASSYRGNTEAFF. The DNA for the CDR3 is TGTGCCAGCAGTTACAGGGGAAACACTGAAGCTTTCTTT.

This chain links TRBV5-1 with TRBJ1-3, with D unresolved. Trimming removed 0 bases at V and 7 bases at J, with 17 bases between. This CDR3 spans 16 amino acids. CDR1 is SGHRS, CDR2 YFSETQ, per germline. The CDR3 protein is CASSLAGIERMNTIYF. The CDR3 bases are TGCGCCAGCAGCTTGGCCGGGATTGAGCGGATGAACACCATATATTTT. Full variable domain (outside the CDR3, taken from reference TRBV5-1 and TRBJ1-3): KAGVTQTPRYLIKTRGQQVTLSCSPISGHRSVSWYQQTPGQGLQFLFEYFSETQRNKGNFPGRFSGRQFSNSRSEMNVSTLELGDSALYLCASSLAGIERMNTIYFGEGSWLTVV.

The chain employs TRBV19 and TRBJ1-2; 7 bases align to TRBD1. Trimming removed 3 bases from V and 5 bases from J; junction bases left unmatched: 18. Per the germline V gene, CDR1 is LNHDA and CDR2 is SQIVND (reference sequence). The CDR3 sequence is 18 residues long. CDR3 coding DNA: TGTGCCAGTAGTATGGGACTCCGGCAGGGGGTTATCGGGTATGGCTACACCTTC. This codes for CASSMGLRQGVIGYGYTF. Complete variable domain (other parts from reference TRBV19 and TRBJ1-2): DGGITQSPKYLFRKEGQNVTLSCEQNLNHDAMYWYRQDPGQGLRLIYYSQIVNDFQKGDIAEGYSVSREKKESFPLTVTSAQKNPTAFYLCASSMGLRQGVIGYGYTFGSGTRLTVV.

The chain combines TRBV9 with TRBJ2-2; tentative D call: TRBD2 (6 bases). Trimming pared 0 bases from V and 6 bases from J, leaving 6 bases between. CDR1 and CDR2 from the germline V gene are SGDLS and YYNGEE. The CDR3 extends over 13 amino acids. The CDR3 sequence is CASSVGGAGELFF. CDR3 DNA: TGTGCCAGCAGCGTAGGCGGGGCCGGGGAGCTGTTTTTT. Looking up the rest from reference TRBV9 and TRBJ2-2 gives the full variable domain: DSGVTQTPKHLITATGQRVTLRCSPRSGDLSVYWYQQSLDQGLQFLIQYYNGEERAKGNILERFSAQQFPDLHSELNLSSLELGDSALYFCASSVGGAGELFFGEGSRLTVL.

The chain couples TRBV9 to TRBJ1-1; 9 nucleotides match TRBD1. Germline lookup yields CDR1 SGDLS and CDR2 YYNGEE. The V and J ends lost 3 bases and 4 bases, in that order; junction bases with no gene match: 10. This CDR3 region has 16 residues. CDR3 DNA: TGTGCCAGCAGCGGACCGGGACAGGGAGTGGGCACTGAAGCTTTCTTT. This gives the protein CASSGPGQGVGTEAFF.

This chain connects TRBV5-6 to TRBJ2-1; D possibly corresponds to TRBD2 (6 bases). Trimming took off 2 bases at V and 8 bases at J, with 17 bases between the two ends. Germline V gene data show CDR1 as SGHDT and CDR2 as YYEEEE. CDR3 length equals 15 residues. The CDR3 reads CASSLLADPRDEQFF. DNA for the CDR3: TGTGCCAGCAGCTTATTAGCGGACCCTCGGGATGAGCAGTTCTTC.

The CDR3 DNA follows: TGTGCCTGGAGTTTGGTCAGGGCCGACACTGAAGCTTTCTTT. Translation: CAWSLVRADTEAFF. The J gene is TRBJ1-1, the V gene TRBV30, with D perhaps TRBD1 (5 bases). This CDR3 has 14 residues. CDR1 GTSNPN and CDR2 SVGIG come from the germline V gene (reference sequence). The V end was cut by 2 bases, the J end by 3 bases, with 13 bases between.

This chain links TRBV5-6 with TRBJ1-3; D may be TRBD1 (6 bases). The germline gives CDR1 SGHDT, CDR2 YYEEEE. The CDR3 totals 14 residues. V lost 2 bases and J lost 8, with 14 bases in between. CDR3 nucleotide sequence: TGTGCCAGCAGCTTTTCGGGGGGCGAGGACACCATATATTTT. Translated, it gives CASSFSGGEDTIYF.

This clone was observed once. The genes are TRBV6-5 and TRBJ1-2; D remains ambiguous. Germline lookup yields CDR1 MNHEY and CDR2 SVGAGI. CDR3 size: 15 residues. V lost 3 bases and J 0 bases, leaving 11 bases between the germline ends. CDR3 sequence reads: CASSYEERANYGYTF. The CDR3 bases are TGTGCCAGCAGTTATGAGGAAAGAGCTAACTATGGCTACACCTTC.

V gene TRBV7-2 combines with J gene TRBJ2-3; the match to TRBD2 covers 8 bases. The ends lost 0 bases at V and 6 bases at J; junction bases unmatched: 5. CDR3 size: 15 residues. Germline CDR1 SGHTA, CDR2 FQGNSA. In nucleotides, the CDR3 is TGTGCCAGCAGCTTAGCTAGCGGGGTGGGGGATACGCAGTATTTT. Residues: CASSLASGVGDTQYF.

This clone came up once. The CDR3 DNA is TGTGCCAGTAGTATTAATACCAGGGGGCGAAACACTGAAGCTTTCTTT. It specifies CASSINTRGRNTEAFF. The rearrangement joins TRBV19 to TRBJ1-1; 8 bases line up with TRBD1. The CDR3 length is 16 residues. Germline V gene sequence: CDR1 LNHDA, CDR2 SQIVND (reference sequence). V lost 3 bases to trimming and J lost 2 bases; unmatched junction nucleotides: 8.

V and J are TRBV9 and TRBJ2-2; D is perhaps TRBD2 (5 bases). Germline CDR1 reads SGDLS; CDR2 reads YYNGEE. V was trimmed by 7 bases and J by 0 bases, leaving 13 bases between them. CDR3 length equals 15 residues. The CDR3 DNA reads TGTGCCAGCGGGGAGCGGAGCACGAACACCGGGGAGCTGTTTTTT. Its protein product is CASGERSTNTGELFF.

The chain links TRBV24-1 to TRBJ1-5, with TRBD1 as a possible D gene (6 bases). Trimming pared 2 bases from V and 4 bases from J, leaving 17 bases between. Germline loops: CDR1 KGHDR, CDR2 SFDVKD. The length of the CDR3 is 17 residues. The CDR3 loop is CATSDSYFGTGNQPQHF. CDR3 DNA: TGTGCCACCAGTGATTCCTACTTCGGTACAGGGAATCAGCCCCAGCATTTT.

The rearrangement uses TRBV3-1 (or the pseudogene TRBV3-2) and TRBJ1-1; weak D call: TRBD1 (5 bases). The CDR3 runs 15 residues. Trimming pared 4 bases from V and 0 bases from J, leaving 12 bases between. The germline gives CDR1 LGHDT, CDR2 YNNKEL (reference sequence). The DNA of the CDR3 is TGTGCCAGCAGCCCTAGGACGGGGGTGAACACTGAAGCTTTCTTT. Residues: CASSPRTGVNTEAFF.

The rearrangement links TRBV4-1 to TRBJ2-1; TRBD2 aligns across 11 bases. The germline CDR1 and CDR2 sequences are MGHRA and YSYEKL. J gave up 8 bases and V 3 bases, and 9 bases lay outside the gene matches. The CDR3 has 16 residues. This CDR3 reads CASSHGTSGGSYEQFF. The DNA of the CDR3 is TGCGCCAGCAGCCACGGCACTAGCGGGGGATCATATGAGCAGTTCTTC.

This chain joins TRBV25-1 and TRBJ1-2; D not certain. With 6 bases removed from V and 3 bases from J, the gap between germline ends came to 11 bases. The CDR3 totals 13 residues. Germline V gives CDR1 MGHDK, CDR2 SYGVNS. The CDR3 coding sequence is TGTGCCAGCAGCGCTACGGTTTACTATGGCTACACCTTC. It codes for CASSATVYYGYTF.

The chain recombines TRBV19 with TRBJ1-3; D remains unclear. V gave up 7 bases and J gave up 0 bases, with 19 bases separating them. The CDR3 is made up of 17 amino acids. Germline assignment: CDR1 LNHDA and CDR2 SQIVND (reference sequence). Here the CDR3 DNA reads TGTGCCAGTAATTTGGGCACCAGCACTCCCTCTGGAAACACCATATATTTT. Its translation: CASNLGTSTPSGNTIYF.

The gene calls are TRBV28 and TRBJ1-5, with 7 bases aligning to TRBD1. There are 14 residues in the CDR3. The V and J ends lost 5 bases and 7 bases, in that order; junction bases with no gene match: 8. Germline CDR1 is MDHEN and CDR2 is SYDVKM. The CDR3 region is CASSRIGGPQPQHF. The CDR3 DNA reads TGTGCCAGCAGTCGAATAGGGGGCCCCCAGCCCCAGCATTTT. The whole variable domain, filled in from reference TRBV28 and TRBJ1-5, reads DVKVTQSSRYLVKRTGEKVFLECVQDMDHENMFWYRQDPGLGLRLIYFSYDVKMKEKGDIPEGYSVSREKKERFSLILESASTNQTSMYLCASSRIGGPQPQHFGDGTRLSIL.